This TCR beta chain emerged from a study of a mutant IDH1 vaccine in newly diagnosed glioma. Whole-study context: Patients came in for eight vaccinations, in weeks 1, 3, 5, 7, 11, 15, 19 and 23. Every participant had undergone radiotherapy, temozolomide, or both before, and most underwent both.

Data came from immunoSEQ multiplex PCR; TCRdb stores just in-frame clones and leaves some out. Of roughly 50,000 clones listed, 70% to 90% are singletons. Overall study results and limits: The vaccine induced immune responses, and these occurred in 80% to 95% of patients.

Time point meaning: week 5, during vaccination. Topical imiquimod accompanied each vaccine dose, which consisted of 300 ug of mutant IDH1 20-mer peptide. CDR3 length: 14 residues. V was clipped by 5 bases and J by 5 bases; unmatched bases: 6. Germline assignment: CDR1 SGHTA and CDR2 FQGNSA. As concerns this clone: Its cognate antigen is unknown.

Sequenced here: PBMCs, sampled from a glioma patient whose treatment included an IDH1 peptide vaccine. The clonotype originates from a man aged 30-40 years with glioma. V gene TRBV7-2 combines with J gene TRBJ1-1, with 9 positions matching TRBD1. The CDR3 nucleotides are TGTGCCAGCAGCGTAGACAGGGGGAGGACTGAAGCTTTCTTT. This codes for CASSVDRGRTEAFF.